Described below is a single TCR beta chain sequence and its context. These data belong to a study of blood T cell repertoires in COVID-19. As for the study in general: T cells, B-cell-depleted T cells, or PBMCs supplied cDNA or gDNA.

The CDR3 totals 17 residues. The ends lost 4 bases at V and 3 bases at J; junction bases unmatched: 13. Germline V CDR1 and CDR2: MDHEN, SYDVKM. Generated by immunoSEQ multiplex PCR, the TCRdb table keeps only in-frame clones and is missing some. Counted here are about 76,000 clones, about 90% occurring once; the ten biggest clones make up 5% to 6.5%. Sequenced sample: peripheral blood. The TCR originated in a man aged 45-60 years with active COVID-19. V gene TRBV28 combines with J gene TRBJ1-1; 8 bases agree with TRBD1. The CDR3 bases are TGTGCCAGCAGTTCCGACAAACGACAGGGGAGGGACACTGAAGCTTTCTTT. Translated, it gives CASSSDKRQGRDTEAFF.